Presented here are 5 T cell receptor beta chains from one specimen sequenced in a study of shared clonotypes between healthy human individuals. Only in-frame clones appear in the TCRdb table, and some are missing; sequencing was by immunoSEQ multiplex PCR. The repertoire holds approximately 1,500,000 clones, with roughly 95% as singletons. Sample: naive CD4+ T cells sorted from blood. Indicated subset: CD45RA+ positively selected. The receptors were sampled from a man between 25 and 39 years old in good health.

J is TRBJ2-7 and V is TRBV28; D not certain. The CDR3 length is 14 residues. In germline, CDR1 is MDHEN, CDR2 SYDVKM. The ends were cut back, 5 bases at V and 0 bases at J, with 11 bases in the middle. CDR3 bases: TGTGCCAGCAGTGACCCAAAGAGCTCCTACGAGCAGTACTTC. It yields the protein CASSDPKSSYEQYF. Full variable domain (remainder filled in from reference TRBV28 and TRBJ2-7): DVKVTQSSRYLVKRTGEKVFLECVQDMDHENMFWYRQDPGLGLRLIYFSYDVKMKEKGDIPEGYSVSREKKERFSLILESASTNQTSMYLCASSDPKSSYEQYFGPGTRLTVT.

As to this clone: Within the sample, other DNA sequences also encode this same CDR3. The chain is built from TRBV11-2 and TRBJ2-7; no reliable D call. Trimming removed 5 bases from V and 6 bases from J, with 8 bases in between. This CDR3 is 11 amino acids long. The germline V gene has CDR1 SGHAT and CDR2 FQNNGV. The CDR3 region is CASSPYSEQYF. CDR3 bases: TGTGCCAGCAGCCCCTATTCCGAGCAGTACTTC.

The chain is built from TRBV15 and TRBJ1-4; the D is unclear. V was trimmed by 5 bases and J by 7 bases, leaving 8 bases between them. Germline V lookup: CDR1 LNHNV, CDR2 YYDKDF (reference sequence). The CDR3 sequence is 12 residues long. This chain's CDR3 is CATSPGVEKLFF. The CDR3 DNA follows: TGTGCCACCAGCCCAGGAGTTGAAAAACTGTTTTTT.

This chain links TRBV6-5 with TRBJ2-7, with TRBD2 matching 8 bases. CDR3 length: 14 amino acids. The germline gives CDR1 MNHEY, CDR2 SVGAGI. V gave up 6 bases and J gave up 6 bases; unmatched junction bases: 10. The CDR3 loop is CASSQAGVGSEQYF. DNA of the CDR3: TGTGCCAGCAGCCAAGCGGGGGTAGGTAGCGAGCAGTACTTC.

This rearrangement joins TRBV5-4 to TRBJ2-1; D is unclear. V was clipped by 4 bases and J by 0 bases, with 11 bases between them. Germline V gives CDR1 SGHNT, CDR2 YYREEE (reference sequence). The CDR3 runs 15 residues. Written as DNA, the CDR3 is TGTGCCAGCAGCCAGGATTTTTCCTCCTACAATGAGCAGTTCTTC. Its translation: CASSQDFSSYNEQFF.